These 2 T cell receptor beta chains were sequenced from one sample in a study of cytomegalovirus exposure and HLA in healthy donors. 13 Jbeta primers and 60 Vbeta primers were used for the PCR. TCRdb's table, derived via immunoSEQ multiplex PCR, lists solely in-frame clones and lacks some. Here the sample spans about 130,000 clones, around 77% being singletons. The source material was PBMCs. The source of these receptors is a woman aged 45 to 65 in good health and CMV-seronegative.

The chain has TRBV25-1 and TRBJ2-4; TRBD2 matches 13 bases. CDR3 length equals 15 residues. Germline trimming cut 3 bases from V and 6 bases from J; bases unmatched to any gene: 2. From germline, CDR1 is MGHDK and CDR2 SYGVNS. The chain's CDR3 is CASSDRTSGGNIQYF. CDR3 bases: TGTGCCAGCAGTGACCGGACTAGCGGGGGAAACATTCAGTACTTC.

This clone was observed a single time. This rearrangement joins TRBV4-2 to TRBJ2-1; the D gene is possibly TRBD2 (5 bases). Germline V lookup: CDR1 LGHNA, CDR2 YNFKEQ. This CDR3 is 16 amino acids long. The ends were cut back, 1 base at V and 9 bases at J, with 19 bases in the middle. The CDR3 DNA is TGTGCCAGCAGCCAAGTTGGAAACGACTATACAACTGAGCAGTTCTTC. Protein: CASSQVGNDYTTEQFF.